These 28 T cell receptor beta chains were sequenced from one sample in a study of cytomegalovirus exposure and HLA in healthy donors. Using immunoSEQ multiplex PCR, the repertoire was profiled, and TCRdb retains in-frame clones only, with some absent. The table has over 80,000 clones, 85% seen once. Sample: PBMCs. Receptor source: a man younger than 35 in good health and CMV-seropositive.

The chain joins TRBV7-9 to TRBJ1-4; weak D call: TRBD1 (6 bases). The CDR3 is made up of 15 amino acids. The V gene lost 5 bases and the J gene lost 6 bases, with 16 bases spanning the gap. Germline V gene lookup returns CDR1 SEHNR and CDR2 FQNEAQ (reference sequence). This CDR3 reads CASSPPGGTYEKLFF. CDR3 DNA: TGTGCCAGCAGCCCCCCGGGGGGCACTTATGAAAAACTGTTTTTT.

The gene calls are TRBV2 and TRBJ2-7, with D possibly being TRBD2 (6 bases). Trimming shortened V by 7 bases and J by 6 bases, and 16 bases separated the two germline ends. Germline V gives CDR1 SNHLY, CDR2 FYNNEI. The CDR3 covers 13 residues. For the CDR3, the DNA is TGTGCCAGCAATTATGGTGCGGGGAGCGAGCAGTACTTC. It translates to CASNYGAGSEQYF. Complete variable domain (other parts from reference TRBV2 and TRBJ2-7): EPEVTQTPSHQVTQMGQEVILRCVPISNHLYFYWYRQILGQKVEFLVSFYNNEISEKSEIFDDQFSVERPDGSNFTLKIRSTKLEDSAMYFCASNYGAGSEQYFGPGTRLTVT.

The rearrangement joins TRBV28 to TRBJ2-7, with TRBD2 matching over 7 bases. Germline V lookup: CDR1 MDHEN, CDR2 SYDVKM. The CDR3 length is 15 residues. Unmatched junction bases numbered 11, after V lost 5 bases and J lost 4 bases. CDR3 in DNA: TGTGCCAGCAGTCCCACGGGGAGGGGTCCATACGAGCAGTACTTC. Amino acids: CASSPTGRGPYEQYF.

CDR3 nucleotides: TGTGCCAGTAGTTCCGGGACAGGATCTCTGTACTATGGCTACACCTTC. It codes for CASSSGTGSLYYGYTF. The rearrangement uses TRBV19 and TRBJ1-2, with 8 bases that match TRBD1. This CDR3 is built from 16 residues. The V and J ends lost 5 bases and 3 bases, in that order; junction bases with no gene match: 11. Germline-derived CDR1 and CDR2 are LNHDA and SQIVND (reference sequence).

The rearrangement links TRBV7-2 to TRBJ2-1, with TRBD2 matching over 10 bases. The CDR3 totals 16 residues. Germline trimming cut 5 bases from V and 8 bases from J; bases unmatched to any gene: 12. From germline, CDR1 is SGHTA and CDR2 FQGNSA. CDR3 coding DNA: TGTGCCAGCAGCCGGTGGCTAGCGGGAGATGGTGATGAGCAGTTCTTC. It encodes CASSRWLAGDGDEQFF.

The gene calls are TRBV15 and TRBJ2-2, with D possibly being TRBD2 (6 bases). From germline, CDR1 is LNHNV and CDR2 YYDKDF (reference sequence). Deletions cut 3 bases from V and 2 bases from J, with 10 bases between. The CDR3 length is 15 residues. CDR3 region: CATSRRGLNTGELFF. In DNA form, the CDR3 reads TGTGCCACCAGCAGGCGGGGACTTAACACCGGGGAGCTGTTTTTT.

The chain is built from TRBV29-1 and TRBJ2-3, with a tentative D call TRBD2 (7 bases). V lost 8 bases and J 0 bases, leaving 15 bases between the germline ends. CDR3 length equals 14 residues. Germline V CDR1 and CDR2: SQVTM, ANQGSEA. CDR3 nucleotides: TGCAGCCTCCGAGGGGGACTAAGCACAGATACGCAGTATTTT. Translated, it gives CSLRGGLSTDTQYF.

The chain combines TRBV28 with TRBJ2-6; possibly TRBD2 for D (6 bases). The CDR3 spans 17 residues. Germline V gene lookup returns CDR1 MDHEN and CDR2 SYDVKM. Trimming took off 8 bases at V and 0 bases at J, with 17 bases between the two ends. The CDR3 DNA reads TGTGCCAGCCGTACATTTCAGGGAGGCTCTGGGGCCAACGTCCTGACTTTC. As protein: CASRTFQGGSGANVLTF.

The rearrangement links TRBV19 to TRBJ2-5, with a weak D call TRBD1 (6 bases). The CDR3 is made up of 16 amino acids. CDR1 LNHDA and CDR2 SQIVND come from the germline V gene (reference sequence). The V end lost 4 bases, the J end lost 3 bases, and 18 bases lay between the germline ends. CDR3 residues: CASSTPRGRGKETQYF. The CDR3 DNA sequence: TGTGCCAGTAGTACCCCCCGCGGCAGGGGAAAAGAGACCCAGTACTTC.

V and J are TRBV30 and TRBJ2-4, with TRBD1 matching 8 bases. The CDR3 contains 15 residues. V trimming: 1 base; J trimming: 6 bases; junction bases outside the gene matches: 8. The V gene's germline CDR1 is GTSNPN and CDR2 SVGIG (reference sequence). The CDR3 DNA sequence: TGTGCCTGGAGTGCCATCCCTGACAGGGGAAACATTCAGTACTTC. This encodes CAWSAIPDRGNIQYF.

The count of this clone is one. The chain employs TRBV10-3 and TRBJ1-2, with 7 bases lining up with TRBD1. J gave up 5 bases and V 2 bases, and 2 bases lay outside the gene matches. The CDR3 is 13 amino acids. CDR1 and CDR2 from the germline V gene are ENHRY and SYGVKD. The CDR3 region has the DNA TGTGCCATCAGTGAGACAGGGGATTATGGCTACACCTTC. Translation: CAISETGDYGYTF.

This clone was seen a few times. The chain has TRBV7-8 and TRBJ1-4; a possible D gene is TRBD1 (6 bases). CDR3 size: 17 residues. The V gene lost 7 bases and the J gene lost 4 bases, with 22 bases spanning the gap. Germline V CDR1 and CDR2: SGHVS, FQNEAQ. The CDR3 protein is CASNSVASPGVNEKLFF. As DNA, the CDR3 is TGTGCCAGCAACTCTGTCGCTTCCCCAGGGGTTAATGAAAAACTGTTTTTT.

The chain joins TRBV4-1 to TRBJ1-5; tentative D call: TRBD1 (5 bases). The CDR3 consists of 15 residues. Trimming removed 0 bases at V and 6 bases at J, with 12 bases between. Germline V gene lookup returns CDR1 MGHRA and CDR2 YSYEKL. Here the CDR3 reads CASSQEMGRAQPQHF. CDR3 nucleotide sequence: TGCGCCAGCAGCCAAGAGATGGGCAGGGCTCAGCCCCAGCATTTT.

This sequence joins TRBV2 and TRBJ1-5; D not certain. Trimming removed 3 bases at V and 4 bases at J, with 10 bases between. This CDR3 has 14 amino acids. Germline CDR1 is SNHLY and CDR2 is FYNNEI. CDR3 coding DNA: TGTGCCAGCAGTGACTTACATCCAAATCAGCCCCAGCATTTT. Protein sequence: CASSDLHPNQPQHF.

The chain recombines TRBV7-3 with TRBJ2-5; D is undetermined. Trimming shortened V by 5 bases and J by 3 bases, and 10 bases separated the two germline ends. CDR1 and CDR2 (germline): SGHTA, FQGTGA. The CDR3 runs to 13 residues. DNA of the CDR3: TGTGCCAGCAGCGTACAAGTGGAAGAGACCCAGTACTTC. Amino acids: CASSVQVEETQYF.

This clone was counted once. V gene TRBV10-3 combines with J gene TRBJ2-1, with 13 bases aligning to TRBD2. The CDR3 length is 16 residues. The germline V gene encodes CDR1 ENHRY and CDR2 SYGVKD. Trimming at V came to 3 bases and at J to 4 bases, leaving 3 bases not matched to a gene. Here the CDR3 DNA reads TGTGCCATCAGTGATTCGGGACTAGCGGGGTACAATGAGCAGTTCTTC. It codes for CAISDSGLAGYNEQFF.

The chain links TRBV6-5 to TRBJ2-3; 9 bases line up with TRBD1. The J segment lost 6 bases and the V segment lost 5 bases, leaving 9 bases of the junction unmatched. Germline lookup yields CDR1 MNHEY and CDR2 SVGAGI. The CDR3 totals 15 residues. CDR3 loop: CASSPSGTGSDTQYF. CDR3 coding DNA: TGTGCCAGCAGTCCTTCCGGGACAGGGTCGGATACGCAGTATTTT.

The DNA for the CDR3 is TGCGCCAGCAGCCAAGGAGGCTACTCGAACACCGGGGAGCTGTTTTTT. It is translated as CASSQGGYSNTGELFF. This sequence joins TRBV4-1 and TRBJ2-2, with D unclear. V was clipped by 1 base and J by 0 bases, with 9 bases between them. This CDR3 region has 16 residues. Germline CDR1 and CDR2: MGHRA and YSYEKL.

For this clone: At one of its ends the junction is not consistent with the germline gene, which may arise from a read error. The chain uses TRBV4-1 and TRBJ2-3; the D gene is possibly TRBD2 (6 bases). In germline, CDR1 is MGHRA, CDR2 YSYEKL. This CDR3 spans 11 amino acids. In nucleotides, the CDR3 is TGCGCCAGCAGCCACGGCGGGACGACAAGTTTT. Its protein is CASSHGGTTSF.

This chain connects TRBV30 to TRBJ2-7; a weak D match, TRBD2 (5 bases). The V end was cut by 2 bases, the J end by 2 bases, with 10 bases between. CDR1 is GTSNPN and CDR2 is SVGIG in the germline V gene (reference sequence). The CDR3 loop spans 13 amino acids. For the CDR3, the DNA is TGTGCCTGGAGTAACGGGGATGCCTACGAGCAGTACGTC. Its translation: CAWSNGDAYEQYV.

This clone was seen just once. The chain has TRBV6-5 and TRBJ2-5; the match to TRBD1 covers 9 bases. The ends lost 6 bases at V and 5 bases at J; junction bases unmatched: 10. CDR1 is MNHEY, CDR2 SVGAGI, per germline. CDR3 length: 15 amino acids. The CDR3 is CASSPRDRARETQYF. DNA of the CDR3: TGTGCCAGCAGCCCCCGGGACAGGGCTAGGGAGACCCAGTACTTC.

V is TRBV11-1 and J is TRBJ2-3; 7 nucleotides line up with TRBD1. The CDR3 is 13 amino acids. J was trimmed by 5 bases and V by 6 bases; bases with no gene match: 5. Germline CDR1 reads SGHAT; CDR2 reads FQDESV (reference sequence). The CDR3 coding sequence is TGTGCCAGCAGTTCGGGACAGTTAGATACGCAGTATTTT. This sequence encodes CASSSGQLDTQYF.

The rearrangement uses TRBV30 and TRBJ2-5; TRBD1 matches 9 bases. CDR3 length: 15 residues. The germline gives CDR1 GTSNPN, CDR2 SVGIG (reference sequence). Trimming cost V 2 bases and J 2 bases; bases outside gene matches: 6. The CDR3 region is CAWSRGTGSQETQYF. CDR3 DNA sequence: TGTGCCTGGAGTCGAGGGACAGGGTCTCAAGAGACCCAGTACTTC.

V gene TRBV2 combines with J gene TRBJ2-7; 8 nucleotides align to TRBD1. This CDR3 contains 15 residues. Germline CDR1 is SNHLY and CDR2 is FYNNEI. V was pared by 7 bases and J by 0 bases, with 8 bases of the junction left unmatched. The DNA of the CDR3 is TGTGCCAGCATGGAGGGGGGACAGGCCTCCTACGAGCAGTACTTC. Translating gives CASMEGGQASYEQYF.

V gene TRBV7-2 combines with J gene TRBJ1-4; D is possibly TRBD1 (5 bases). Germline loops: CDR1 SGHTA, CDR2 FQGNSA. The V gene lost 1 base and the J gene lost 4 bases, with 13 bases spanning the gap. There are 16 residues in the CDR3. The DNA for the CDR3 is TGTGCCAGCAGCTTAGTGGCGGGGGGATTTAATGAAAAACTGTTTTTT. Its translation: CASSLVAGGFNEKLFF.

This chain connects TRBV7-9 to TRBJ1-2; TRBD1 aligns across 9 bases. Germline V gene lookup returns CDR1 SEHNR and CDR2 FQNEAQ (reference sequence). V lost 5 bases and J lost 3; bases outside the gene matches: 4. The CDR3 has 14 residues. Here the CDR3 DNA reads TGTGCCAGCAGCATACGGGACAGGGACTATGGCTACACCTTC. As protein: CASSIRDRDYGYTF.

The chain joins TRBV29-1 to TRBJ1-2; 9 bases line up with TRBD1. The CDR3 has 14 amino acids. V was pared by 8 bases and J by 2 bases, with 9 bases of the junction left unmatched. Germline V gene sequence: CDR1 SQVTM, CDR2 ANQGSEA. The CDR3 spells CSRYRDRDNYGYTF. The DNA for the CDR3 is TGCAGCCGATATAGGGACAGGGACAACTATGGCTACACCTTC.

J is TRBJ2-7 and V is TRBV2; D remains unclear. The CDR3 totals 11 residues. The germline gives CDR1 SNHLY, CDR2 FYNNEI. The ends were cut back, 6 bases at V and 7 bases at J, with 10 bases in the middle. The CDR3 DNA follows: TGTGCCAGCAGCCTGCACGGGGAGCAGTACGTC. Residues: CASSLHGEQYV.